This TCR beta chain was retrieved from a study of CD8 T cells in ankylosing spondylitis. Study-wide points: Peripheral blood held disease-linked clones only at relatively low frequency, and these were CD8+. Blood of patients with ankylosing spondylitis appeared to be characterized by a TCR beta motif of about 8 highly homologous variants. Some motif variants were previously reported in reactive arthritis synovial fluid and blood. Reported data indicate significant enrichment of disease-linked clones within matched ankylosing spondylitis synovial fluid.

V was clipped by 4 bases and J by 10 bases, with 22 bases between them. The CDR3 sequence is 15 residues long. CDR1 PRHDT and CDR2 FYEKMQ come from the germline V gene (reference sequence). Libraries for TCR beta were made by quantitative 5'-RACE with molecular barcodes. TCRdb passed the 5' RACE reads through MiXCR, listing each CDR3 protein once. The table has some 200,000 distinct CDR3 sequences, about 7% seen once. This clonotype was observed many times. The antigen remains undetermined. What was sequenced was blood, either unsorted or a sorted T cell fraction (not recorded which). The receptor was derived from a male donor with ankylosing spondylitis. The chain has TRBV13 and TRBJ1-2, with D maybe TRBD1 (6 bases). DNA for the CDR3: TGTGCCAGCAGCTCCCCGGCCGGGACAACTAGGTCCTACACCTTC. Translated: CASSSPAGTTRSYTF.